The 14 T cell receptor beta chains given below trace back to one sample, sequenced in a study of blood T cell repertoires in COVID-19. The data were produced by immunoSEQ multiplex PCR, yet TCRdb's version contains in-frame clones alone and is incomplete. The sample lists roughly 250,000 clones, roughly 84% occurring once. The specimen was peripheral blood. These receptors all stem from a person aged 65 to 85 with COVID-19, enrolled during active disease.

V and J are TRBV3-1 (or the pseudogene TRBV3-2) and TRBJ2-2; D gene unclear. This CDR3 spans 12 amino acids. Trimming left V 1 base short and J 7 bases short, with 4 bases between. CDR1 and CDR2 from the germline V gene are LGHDT and YNNKEL (reference sequence). The CDR3 region has the DNA TGTGCCAGCAGCCAAGGTCTCGGGGAGCTGTTTTTT. Its translation is CASSQGLGELFF.

This chain joins TRBV4-2 and TRBJ1-5; TRBD1 might be the D (5 bases). Trimming removed 0 bases at V and 2 bases at J, with 11 bases between. Germline V gene lookup returns CDR1 LGHNA and CDR2 YNFKEQ. The CDR3 sequence is 16 residues long. CDR3 protein: CASSQDGTGGNQPQHF. DNA for the CDR3: TGTGCCAGCAGCCAAGATGGGACGGGGGGCAATCAGCCCCAGCATTTT.

This clone was seen a single time. This rearrangement joins TRBV6-2 or TRBV6-3 to TRBJ2-7; tentative D call: TRBD2 (6 bases). The ends were cut back, 5 bases at V and 2 bases at J, with 10 bases in the middle. Germline lookup yields CDR1 MNHEY and CDR2 SVGEGT. CDR3 size: 13 residues. The CDR3 region is CASSAGPTYEQYF. CDR3 bases: TGTGCCAGCAGTGCGGGGCCAACCTACGAGCAGTACTTC.

This chain connects TRBV5-1 to TRBJ1-3; no definite D call. The V and J ends lost 0 bases and 0 bases respectively, with 7 bases between them. Germline V lookup: CDR1 SGHRS, CDR2 YFSETQ. The CDR3 sequence is 15 residues long. As DNA, the CDR3 is TGCGCCAGCAGCTTGGAACGGGGCTCTGGAAACACCATATATTTT. This translates into CASSLERGSGNTIYF.

This rearrangement joins TRBV6-1 to TRBJ2-7, with D perhaps TRBD2 (6 bases). The germline gives CDR1 MNHNS, CDR2 SASEGT. The ends were cut back, 3 bases at V and 1 base at J, with 16 bases in the middle. The CDR3 has 16 residues. CDR3 residues: CASSDIQGGGSYEQYF. As DNA, the CDR3 is TGTGCCAGCAGTGATATTCAGGGAGGCGGGTCCTACGAGCAGTACTTC.

The chain carries TRBV7-6 and TRBJ2-5; D is possibly TRBD1 (6 bases). Looked up from germline, CDR1 is SGHVS and CDR2 is FNYEAQ. Deletions cut 5 bases from V and 6 bases from J, with 25 bases between. CDR3 length equals 17 residues. The CDR3 nucleotides are TGTGCCAGCAGCAAGTCCCCGGCCAGGGACAAGGGGCAGACCCAGTACTTC. This translates into CASSKSPARDKGQTQYF.

The chain uses TRBV28 and TRBJ1-5; D unclear. The CDR3 totals 14 residues. The ends were cut back, 7 bases at V and 0 bases at J, with 10 bases in the middle. Germline loops: CDR1 MDHEN, CDR2 SYDVKM. CDR3 bases: TGTGCCAGCATACGGGATAATAGCAATCAGCCCCAGCATTTT. Its protein product is CASIRDNSNQPQHF.

This clone came up once. The chain couples TRBV6-5 to TRBJ2-7; 12 bases map to TRBD1. The CDR3 is made up of 15 amino acids. After removal of 4 bases from V and 2 bases from J, the junction contained 3 bases not matched to a gene. The germline gives CDR1 MNHEY, CDR2 SVGAGI. The CDR3 nucleotides read TGTGCCAGCAGTTTTGGGACAGGGGGCCCCTACGAGCAGTACTTC. This codes for CASSFGTGGPYEQYF.

This chain connects TRBV7-8 to TRBJ2-3; D may be TRBD2 (5 bases). Germline CDR1 is SGHVS and CDR2 is FQNEAQ. The germline V and J ends were trimmed by 4 bases and 1 base, with 18 bases remaining between them. The CDR3 totals 17 residues. CDR3 DNA sequence: TGTGCCAGCAGCTCATTTCTGGAGACGCGGGGCACAGATACGCAGTATTTT. This codes for CASSSFLETRGTDTQYF.

This chain links TRBV28 with TRBJ2-3, with a tentative D call TRBD1 (6 bases). The V gene lost 5 bases and the J gene lost 4 bases, with 13 bases spanning the gap. Germline CDR1 MDHEN, CDR2 SYDVKM. The CDR3 has 14 residues. In DNA, the CDR3 is TGTGCCAGCAGTAGAAGGGGGAAGGCAGATACGCAGTATTTT. Amino acids: CASSRRGKADTQYF. Full variable domain (rest looked up from reference TRBV28 and TRBJ2-3): DVKVTQSSRYLVKRTGEKVFLECVQDMDHENMFWYRQDPGLGLRLIYFSYDVKMKEKGDIPEGYSVSREKKERFSLILESASTNQTSMYLCASSRRGKADTQYFGPGTRLTVL.

For the CDR3, the DNA is TGTGCCAGCAGTGCCCTATGGGCGGGACAGTCCTACGAGCAGTACTTC. Its translation is CASSALWAGQSYEQYF. The rearrangement joins TRBV28 to TRBJ2-7; a possible D gene is TRBD1 (7 bases). With 5 bases removed from V and 1 base from J, the gap between germline ends came to 18 bases. The CDR3 totals 16 residues. The germline V gene encodes CDR1 MDHEN and CDR2 SYDVKM.

The chain carries TRBV18 and TRBJ2-3; 11 bases are a match to TRBD2. Unmatched junction bases numbered 15, after V lost 4 bases and J lost 3 bases. In germline, CDR1 is KGHSH, CDR2 LQKENI. The CDR3 has 19 residues. CDR3 loop: CASSLTMRSTSGATDTQYF. In DNA, the CDR3 is TGTGCCAGCTCACTAACAATGCGGTCGACTAGCGGGGCTACAGATACGCAGTATTTT.

The chain couples TRBV2 to TRBJ2-2; TRBD1 matches at 9 bases. The length of the CDR3 is 17 residues. Trimming took 7 bases from V and 6 from J; bases not matched to a gene: 15. Germline lookup yields CDR1 SNHLY and CDR2 FYNNEI. CDR3 region: CASTPPGQGFFAGELFF. CDR3 sequence (DNA): TGTGCCAGCACACCACCGGGACAGGGATTTTTTGCCGGGGAGCTGTTTTTT. Combining the CDR3 with reference TRBV2 and TRBJ2-2 gives the whole variable domain EPEVTQTPSHQVTQMGQEVILRCVPISNHLYFYWYRQILGQKVEFLVSFYNNEISEKSEIFDDQFSVERPDGSNFTLKIRSTKLEDSAMYFCASTPPGQGFFAGELFFGEGSRLTVL.

The rearrangement uses TRBV5-4 and TRBJ2-5, with D possibly matching TRBD1 (5 bases). The CDR3 is 14 residues long. V was cut by 0 bases and J by 4 bases, with 10 bases left in between. Germline V gene lookup returns CDR1 SGHNT and CDR2 YYREEE (reference sequence). The CDR3: CASSLGGQGETQYF. The CDR3 nucleotides are TGTGCCAGCAGCTTGGGGGGTCAGGGAGAGACCCAGTACTTC.